A selection of T cell receptor beta chains follows, all from one sample in a study of control samples from healthy donors and cancer patients. Data came from immunoSEQ multiplex PCR; TCRdb stores just in-frame clones and leaves some out. The repertoire includes about 160,000 clones, 80% to 95% of them detected once, and 0.68% sits in the top ten. Specimen: blood. The source of these receptors is a woman younger than 45 in good health. CDR3s include the opening cysteine and the closing phenylalanine or tryptophan. The order of the fields is V gene, J gene, D gene, clone size, CDR3 protein, CDR3 DNA. A D gene is named only where the DNA matches it firmly. Clone size is stated in some rows and not others, as once, few, many or a class when expanded.

>TRBV10-3|TRBJ1-1|.|.
CATTTDVNTEAFF
TGTGCCACCACGACCGATGTGAACACTGAAGCTTTCTTT
>TRBV7-3|TRBJ2-5|TRBD1|once
CASSSGQGRETQYF
TGTGCCAGCAGCTCAGGACAGGGTCGGGAGACCCAGTACTTC
>TRBV9|TRBJ2-1|TRBD2|once
CASSVTSGIWNEQFF
TGTGCCAGCAGCGTCACTAGCGGTATATGGAATGAGCAGTTCTTC
>TRBV15|TRBJ1-5|.|.
CATSRDTQPQHF
TGTGCCACCAGCAGAGATACTCAGCCCCAGCATTTT
>TRBV28|TRBJ1-4|.|once
CASSPQGDSEKLFF
TGTGCCAGCAGTCCACAGGGTGATAGTGAAAAACTGTTTTTT
>TRBV5-4|TRBJ2-6|.|few
CASSSDLASGANVLTF
TGTGCCAGCAGCTCTGACTTAGCCTCTGGGGCCAACGTCCTGACTTTC
>TRBV24-1|TRBJ2-1|TRBD2|.
CATSDLVAGAYNEQFF
TGTGCCACCAGTGATTTAGTAGCGGGAGCCTACAATGAGCAGTTCTTC
>TRBV15|TRBJ2-7|TRBD1|.
CATSKDRGREQYF
TGTGCCACCAGCAAGGACAGGGGGCGCGAGCAGTACTTC
>TRBV19|TRBJ1-2|.|few
CALRAYGYTF
TGTGCCTTAAGGGCTTATGGCTACACCTTC
>TRBV24-1|TRBJ2-3|.|.
CATSDLPVTSSTDTQYF
TGTGCCACCAGTGATTTGCCCGTTACCTCTAGCACAGATACGCAGTATTTT
>TRBV9|TRBJ1-5|.|.
CASSVGQLNQPQHF
TGTGCCAGCAGCGTAGGACAGCTCAATCAGCCCCAGCATTTT
>TRBV7-8|TRBJ2-1|.|once
CASSFRGNPYNEQFF
TGTGCCAGCAGCTTCAGGGGAAATCCCTACAATGAGCAGTTCTTC
>TRBV7-9|TRBJ2-7|.|.
CASSYLLGYEQYF
TGTGCCAGCAGTTACCTACTAGGCTACGAGCAGTACTTC
>TRBV19|TRBJ2-2|.|.
CDSIVRADENTGELFF
TGCGACAGCATCGTCCGGGCCGACGAGAACACCGGGGAGCTGTTTTTT
>TRBV7-9|TRBJ1-2|.|.
CASSLDLGYYGYTF
TGTGCCAGCAGCTTAGATTTGGGCTACTATGGCTACACCTTC
>TRBV27|TRBJ2-7|TRBD1|.
CASSFLRQGVIYEQYF
TGTGCCAGCAGTTTCCTCAGACAGGGGGTTATCTACGAGCAGTACTTC
>TRBV3-1/TRBV3-2|TRBJ2-5|TRBD2|.
CASTPPGLEETQYF
TGTGCCAGCACCCCACCGGGACTAGAAGAGACCCAGTACTTC
>TRBV28|TRBJ2-3|TRBD2|.
CASSSTSGGGRVGQQYF
TGTGCCAGCAGTTCCACCTCGGGAGGCGGGAGGGTTGGACAGCAGTATTTT
>TRBV11-3|TRBJ2-7|.|.
CASSTRTRPTEQYF
TGTGCCAGCAGCACTCGCACCAGGCCCACCGAGCAGTACTTC
>TRBV24-1|TRBJ2-1|.|.
CATPLRDQKYNEQFF
TGTGCCACCCCCCTAAGGGATCAGAAATACAATGAGCAGTTCTTC